This record concerns one T cell receptor beta chain sequence. Germline CDR1 is SEHNR and CDR2 is FQNEAQ (reference sequence). Trimming cost V 5 bases and J 5 bases; bases outside gene matches: 4. The CDR3 consists of 15 residues. This sample stems from a study of identical twins. TCRdb re-derived calls from the 5' RACE reads in MiXCR, one entry per CDR3 protein. Counted here are about 700,000 distinct CDR3 sequences, over 8.5% occurring once; the ten biggest clones make up 0.98%. This sample also belongs to another study, concerning yellow fever vaccine responses in identical twins. From that report: The T cell response to vaccination in identical twins was reportedly partly convergent and partly personalized.

The V gene is TRBV7-9, the J gene TRBJ1-4; 11 bases fit TRBD1. Sample: PBMCs. This TCR came from a woman under 30 in good health. CDR3: CASSPGDRGNEKLFF. CDR3 DNA: TGTGCCAGCAGCCCAGGGGACAGGGGGAATGAAAAACTGTTTTTT.